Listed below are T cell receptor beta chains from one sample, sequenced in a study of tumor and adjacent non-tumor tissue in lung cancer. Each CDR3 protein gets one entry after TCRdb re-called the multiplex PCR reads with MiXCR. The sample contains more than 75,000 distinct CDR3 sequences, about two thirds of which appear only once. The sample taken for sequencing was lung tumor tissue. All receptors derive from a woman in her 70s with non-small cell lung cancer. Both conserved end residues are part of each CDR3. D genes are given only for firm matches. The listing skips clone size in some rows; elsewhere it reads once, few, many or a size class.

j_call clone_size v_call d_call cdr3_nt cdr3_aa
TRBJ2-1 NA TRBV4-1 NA TGCGCCAGCAGCCAAGTCCTAGCGTCTTACCATGAGCAGTTCTTC CASSQVLASYHEQFF
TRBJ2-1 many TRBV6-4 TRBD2 TGTGCCAGCACGCCGCGGGGGTACGCCAATGAGCAGTTCTTC CASTPRGYANEQFF
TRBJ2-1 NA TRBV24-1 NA TGTGCCATCAGTGTCCCCTCCAAGGATGAGCAGTTCTTC CAISVPSKDEQFF
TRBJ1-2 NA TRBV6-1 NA TGTACCAGCAGCCTGGCGGGGGTAGGATCAAGCGGAGGCTACACCTTC CTSSLAGVGSSGGYTF
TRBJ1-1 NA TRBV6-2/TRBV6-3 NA TGTGCTAGCAGAACAAACAGTCCCCTGAATGCTTTCTTT CASRTNSPLNAFF
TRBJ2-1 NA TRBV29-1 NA TGCAGCGTTGAAGTTAGCAGGGCCTACATTGGGCAGTTCTTC CSVEVSRAYIGQFF
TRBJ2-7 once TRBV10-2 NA TGCGTCAGCAGTGCGCTAACACTTAGTCGACAGCAGTACTTC CVSSALTLSRQQYF
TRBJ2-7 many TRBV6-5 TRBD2 TGTGCCAGCAGTTACTCTTCTAGCGGGATTTCCTACGAGCAGTACTTC CASSYSSSGISYEQYF
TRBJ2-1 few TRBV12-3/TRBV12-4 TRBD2 TGTGCCAGCGCTAAAGCCGGGACTAGCAACGGCAATGAGCAGTTCTTC CASAKAGTSNGNEQFF
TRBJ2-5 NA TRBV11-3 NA TGTGCCAGTAGCTTTCTACCCGGAGGAAAGTTC CASSFLPGGKF
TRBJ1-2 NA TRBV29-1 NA TGCAGCATTGAGTCAGAGGCCGGTGGCTACACCTTC CSIESEAGGYTF
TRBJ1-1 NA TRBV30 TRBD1 TGTGTCTGGAGTGTTCCGACCGGACAGGGGTTTTCTATGAACACTGAAGCTTTCTTT CVWSVPTGQGFSMNTEAFF
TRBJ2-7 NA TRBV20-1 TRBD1 TGCAATGCTAGGGTCGGGACAGGGCTCTACGAGCAGTACTTC CNARVGTGLYEQYF
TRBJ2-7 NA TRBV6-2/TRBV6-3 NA TGTGCCAGCAGGGGGGCTGCGTTGCGGGCTTGCGAGAAGTACTTC CASRGAALRACEKYF
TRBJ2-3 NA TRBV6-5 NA TGTGCCAGTAGTTACTCTGGAGGGACTCACAACCCTGATACGCAGTATTTT CASSYSGGTHNPDTQYF
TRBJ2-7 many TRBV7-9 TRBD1 TGTGCCAGCAGCCAGGGACAGCCCCCCTACGAGCAGTACTTC CASSQGQPPYEQYF
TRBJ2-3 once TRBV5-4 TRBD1 TGTGCTAACAGCTTCGCCAGGGGGCCAGATACGCAGTATTTT CANSFARGPDTQYF
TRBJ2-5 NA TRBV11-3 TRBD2 TGTGCCAGCAGTCCTAGCGGTGTGGAGGCCCAGTACTTT CASSPSGVEAQYF
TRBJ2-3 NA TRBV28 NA TGTGCCATCAGGTTTCCAGATACGCAGTATTTT CAIRFPDTQYF
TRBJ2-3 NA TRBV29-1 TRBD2 TGCAACGTTGAAGTGGGAACTAGCGGGACAGATACGCAGTATTTT CNVEVGTSGTDTQYF
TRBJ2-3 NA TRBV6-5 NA TGTGCCAGCAGTTACTTCGGAGCGACTCACTACCCAGATACGCAGTATTTT CASSYFGATHYPDTQYF
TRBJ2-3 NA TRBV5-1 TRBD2 TGCGCCAGCAGATTGGCGGGTAGCGGGAGGGCAGATACGCAGTATTTT CASRLAGSGRADTQYF
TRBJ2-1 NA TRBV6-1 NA TGTACCAGCAGGACCCTAGCGAAAGCAAGGGGAAATGAGCAGTTCTTC CTSRTLAKARGNEQFF
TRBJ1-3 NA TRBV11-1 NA TGTGCCAGCACCATATCGATCTCTGGGAACACCATATATTTT CASTISISGNTIYF
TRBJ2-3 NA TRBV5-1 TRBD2 TGCGCCAACAAGCCGGGAGGCCACACAGATACGCGGTATTTT CANKPGGHTDTRYF
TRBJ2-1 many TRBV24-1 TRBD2 TGTGCCACCAGTGACCCGGGACTAGCGGGAGGGAATGAGCAGTTCTTC CATSDPGLAGGNEQFF
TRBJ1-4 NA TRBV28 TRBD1 TGTGCCAGTCTGCTCCGGGGGACAGGGGTTGAAAAACTGTTTTTT CASLLRGTGVEKLFF
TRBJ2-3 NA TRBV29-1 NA TGCAACGTTGACAGCGGTGGGAGGGATACGCAGTATTTT CNVDSGGRDTQYF
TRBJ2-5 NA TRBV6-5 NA TGTGCCAGAAGTTACTCGCGTGGGGAGGGGGAAGAGACTCAGTACTTC CARSYSRGEGEETQYF
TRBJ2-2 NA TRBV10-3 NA TGTGCCTCGGGGGGCGGGATCAACACTGGGGAGCTGTTTTTT CASGGGINTGELFF
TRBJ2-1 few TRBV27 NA TGTACCAGCAGTTTGGGTAGCGTCCATGAGCAGTTCTTC CTSSLGSVHEQFF
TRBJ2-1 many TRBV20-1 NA TGCAGTGCTAGAGATGTGGGAGCCTCCTACAATGAGCAGTTCTTC CSARDVGASYNEQFF
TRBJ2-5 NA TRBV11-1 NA TGTGCCAGCAGCTTTAGCACCACCCGAGGGACCCAGTACTTC CASSFSTTRGTQYF
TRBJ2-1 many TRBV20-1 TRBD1 TGCAGTGCTAGAGATTTAAGGGACAGGGGACTTAATGAGCAGTTCTTC CSARDLRDRGLNEQFF
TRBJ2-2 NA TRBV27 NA TGTGCCAGCAGTATGCTTGGGAGTCCAAACACGCGGGAGCTGTTTTTT CASSMLGSPNTRELFF
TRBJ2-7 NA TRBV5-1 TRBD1 TGCGCCAGCAGTCGGGACAGGACCAGCTCCTACGAGCAGTACTTC CASSRDRTSSYEQYF
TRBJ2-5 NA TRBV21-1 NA TGTGCCAGCAGCGGACAGACTAAAGAGACCCAGTACTTC CASSGQTKETQYF
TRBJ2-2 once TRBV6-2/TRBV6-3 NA TGTGCCAGCATCTACAGGGATGGGACCGGGGAGCTGTTTTTT CASIYRDGTGELFF
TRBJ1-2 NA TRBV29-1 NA TGCAGCGTTGAGAACGGCCCCTATGGCTACACCTTC CSVENGPYGYTF
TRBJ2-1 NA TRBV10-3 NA TGCGTCATTAGTGGGATCCGGTCTGGCGGATACAATGAGCAGTTCTTC CVISGIRSGGYNEQFF
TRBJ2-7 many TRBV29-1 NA TGCAGCGTTGAAGGGTTTGGGGCAGGGACCTACGAGCAGTACTTC CSVEGFGAGTYEQYF
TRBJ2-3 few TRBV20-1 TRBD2 TGCAGTGCCCCTCGGACTAGCGGGAGGGGAGATACGCAGTATTTT CSAPRTSGRGDTQYF
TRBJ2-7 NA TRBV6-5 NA TGTGCCAGCACGGTAGGGGTGCTAGCTGGAGCCGGCGAGCAGTACTTC CASTVGVLAGAGEQYF
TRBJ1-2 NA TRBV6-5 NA TGTGCCAGCAATTACCAGGGTTCAAGCGGCTACACCTTC CASNYQGSSGYTF
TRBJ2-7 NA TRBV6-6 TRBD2 TGTGCCAGCAGTCTAGCGGGAAGGACCTACGAGCAATACTTC CASSLAGRTYEQYF
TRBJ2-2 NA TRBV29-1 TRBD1 TGCAGCGTTGAAGTTGCTAGGCCAGGGGGCCCCGGGGAGCTGTTTTTT CSVEVARPGGPGELFF
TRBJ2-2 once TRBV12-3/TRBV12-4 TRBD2 TGTGCCAGCGGCCGACTAGCGTCCTCGAACACTGGGGAGCTGTTTTTT CASGRLASSNTGELFF
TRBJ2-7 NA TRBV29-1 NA TGCAGCGTGACGCCGGAAGTGGGGGCCGAGGGCTGCGAGCAGTACTTC CSVTPEVGAEGCEQYF